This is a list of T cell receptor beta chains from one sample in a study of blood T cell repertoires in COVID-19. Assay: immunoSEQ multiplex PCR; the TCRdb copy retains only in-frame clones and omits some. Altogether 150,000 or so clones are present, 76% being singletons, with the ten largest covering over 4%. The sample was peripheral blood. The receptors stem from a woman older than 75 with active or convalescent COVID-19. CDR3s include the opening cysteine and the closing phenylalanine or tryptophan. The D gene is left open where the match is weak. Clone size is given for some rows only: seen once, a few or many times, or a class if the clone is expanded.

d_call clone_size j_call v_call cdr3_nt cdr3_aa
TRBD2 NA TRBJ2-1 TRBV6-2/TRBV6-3 TGTGCCAGCAGTTCGCAGCGGGGGGTCTACAATGAGCAGTTCTTC CASSSQRGVYNEQFF
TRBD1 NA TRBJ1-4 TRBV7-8 TGTGCCAGCAGCTCAGCAGGGGGCCCGGAAAAACTGTTTTTT CASSSAGGPEKLFF
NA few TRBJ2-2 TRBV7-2 TGTGCCAGCAGCTTGCTAGGGGCCGGGAACACCGGGGAGCTGTTTTTT CASSLLGAGNTGELFF
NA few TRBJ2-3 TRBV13 TGTGCCAGCAGCCCCCTCGGTAGCACAGATACGCAGTATTTT CASSPLGSTDTQYF
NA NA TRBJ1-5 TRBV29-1 TGCAGCGTTGGCGACAGGAACCCCGGTCAGCCCCAGCATTTT CSVGDRNPGQPQHF
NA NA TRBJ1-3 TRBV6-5 TGTGCCAGCAGGCCAGGTTCTGGAAACACCATATATTTT CASRPGSGNTIYF
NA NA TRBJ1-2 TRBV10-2 TGCGCCAGCAGCAAACAGAGTTATGGCTACACCTTC CASSKQSYGYTF
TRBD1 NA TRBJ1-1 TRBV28 TGTGCCAGCAGTGCAGGGGGGAACACTGAAGCTTTCTTT CASSAGGNTEAFF
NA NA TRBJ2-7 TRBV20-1 TGCAGTGCTAGTCTAGCGTTCAACTACGAGCAGTACTTC CSASLAFNYEQYF
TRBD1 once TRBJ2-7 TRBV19 TGTGCCAGTAGTATTGGGACGGGACAGGGGGGCGAGCAGTACTTC CASSIGTGQGGEQYF
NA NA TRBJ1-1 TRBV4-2 TGTGCCAGCAGCCAAGTAGGGGAGGCCACTGAAGCTTTCTTT CASSQVGEATEAFF
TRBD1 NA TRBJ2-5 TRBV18 TGTGCCAGCTCACTCCAGGGGGCGCAGGCTACAAGGGAGACCCAGTACTTC CASSLQGAQATRETQYF
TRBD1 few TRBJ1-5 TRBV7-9 TGTGCCAGCAGCGGAGGGACAGGGAGCAATCAGCCCCAGCATTTT CASSGGTGSNQPQHF
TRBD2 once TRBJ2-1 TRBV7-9 TGTGCCAGCAGCTTAGTATCCAGCGGGGGAGAGCAGTTCTTC CASSLVSSGGEQFF
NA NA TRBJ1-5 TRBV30 TGTGCCTGGAGCGCAAGGGGGACGTGGGGTCAGCCCCAGCATTTT CAWSARGTWGQPQHF